Sequencing of this TCR beta chain was carried out in a study of cytomegalovirus exposure and HLA in healthy donors (dated by TCRdb to the late 2010s). Notes on the research overall: An earlier analysis of some 620 of the donors reported under 300 Gb of sequence data and roughly 120 million unique TCR beta sequences obtained from around 180 million T cells. An early release covering 500 to 750 HLA-typed donors comprised about 290 gigabases of sequencing data and around 80 million unique TCR sequences. The genetic ancestry cluster associated with self-reported Caucasian donors included about 81% of the 398 genotyped donors. The study aimed to test whether signatures of past pathogen exposure could be identified by cataloging public T cell receptors. The T cell repertoires of 666 subjects were profiled by immunosequencing and related to cytomegalovirus serostatus. Along with the approximately 650-subject first cohort, a separate validation cohort of over a hundred different subjects was used. To predict cytomegalovirus infection status, the study combined high-throughput TCR immunosequencing, statistical association of individual TCRs with disease status, and machine learning. In a later analysis, previously published TCR beta repertoires from 600 to 850 donors were re-analyzed and high-resolution HLA genotyping was added so that TCR occurrence patterns could be studied. In the later analysis, no new phenotypic data were used to find candidate immune exposures; instead, reliance was placed on TCR beta sequences and their occurrence across donors. In an earlier analysis of 587 of the donors, high-throughput TCR beta sequencing was used to judge whether each TCR beta V gene segment behaved as functional or pseudogenic. Donor age, sex, ethnicity and CMV serostatus were compiled alongside the repertoire data. In a later genetic analysis, genome-wide SNP genotypes for about 55% of the roughly 700 donors were used, and that subset was treated as a discovery cohort. All discovery cohort repertoires had been generated using a single sequencing platform. Both class I and class II loci were covered by HLA typing, at four-digit resolution. Typing coverage differed by locus: A, B, C, DRB1 and DQB1 were typed in roughly 629-640 donors, DQA1 in about 550, DPA1 in 600 to 610, and DPB1 in approximately 450. Roughly 5 DR-DQ haplotypes were handled as single units for association and clustering, since linkage in the cohort was strong. Among roughly 370 genotyped donors of the cohort, an average of about 240,000 unique TCR beta nucleotide sequences were sequenced per donor, around a sixth of them non-productive. The paper's findings and limits, for the study overall: Compared with equally common non-associated chains, HLA-associated TCR beta chains in a later analysis were more clonally expanded and had lower generation probabilities. Three of the identified cytomegalovirus-associated TCR beta chains were confirmed in vitro to be specific for cytomegalovirus antigens. An association between a missense DCLRE1C variant and V-gene and J-gene trimming of TCR beta chains was found in a later genetic analysis and replicated in an independent cohort. Across donors, most TCR sequences were observed very rarely, whereas some public TCRs were present in many individuals. In the study, approximately 160 TCR beta chains were listed as associated with cytomegalovirus. According to a later genetic analysis, donors in an Asian-associated ancestry cluster had fewer N-insertions in productive TCRs than the approximately 670-donor mean. In a later analysis, several top co-occurrence clusters were reported to appear linked to parvovirus B19, influenza, CMV and Epstein-Barr virus. A further reported finding was that TCR beta sequences accurately predicted the HLA-A and HLA-B alleles for most subjects in the first cohort. The only immune exposure information available for the cohort was CMV serostatus. The authors suggested that the approach could potentially be generalized to other disease states and immunological phenotypes. Most CMV-associated TCR beta chains appeared to be HLA-restricted in a later analysis, and the HLA associations seemed to be driven largely by CMV exposure. The 87-base-pair reads could not distinguish some IMGT-functional V segments, including TRBV6-2 and TRBV6-3, so those segments were excluded. Because counts were too low, about 18 rarely observed V segments, including chromosome 9 orphons, were left out of the earlier analysis of 587 of the donors. According to a later analysis, TCR association rates differed among HLA loci, with DRB1 alleles showing the most associated TCRs and HLA-C alleles showing the fewest. Linkage disequilibrium might explain the correlated functional status among segregating V segments, but an unknown experimental factor could not be ruled out. In an earlier analysis of about 600 of the donors, most TCR beta V segments appeared in productive rearrangements about 87% or about 30% of the time, broadly matching IMGT annotations. Assigning TCR associations to individual alleles was difficult when HLA alleles, especially DR and DQ, strongly co-occurred. Because HLA typing was unavailable for some donors at each locus, only the typed subset was used in association tests. A cluster of highly shared sequence variants was judged likely to represent a technical artifact of the sequencing pipeline. Specific HLA alleles were associated with around 18,000 TCR beta sequences at a false discovery rate of 0.05 in a later analysis. Only TCR beta chains were sequenced in this cohort, and the absence of alpha or paired-chain data limited detectable features. Cytomegalovirus status was reported to be diagnosed by the classifier with high specificity and sensitivity in both the original and validation cohorts. Roughly uniform sequencing depth across donors was assumed in presence/absence analyses, although this assumption may not hold.

Counted from cysteine to phenylalanine, this CDR3 has 15 amino acids. The only DNA kept is the CDR3, 45 bases in frame from the first base. CDR1 is given as SGHDT and CDR2 as YYEEEE, both from the germline V gene. The germline ends are 6 bases apart after V is trimmed by 0 bases and J by 0 bases. The method was the immunoSEQ multiplex PCR assay. A mixture of 60 forward primers for TCR Vbeta segments and 13 reverse primers for TCR Jbeta segments was used in the multiplex PCR. A multiplex PCR assay on genomic DNA amplified the CDR3 region of rearranged TCR beta genes. Amplified TCR beta libraries were sequenced as 87-base-pair reads on the Illumina HiSeq System. Per the source publication's procedure: A later analysis tallied around 87 million unique TCR beta chains across the 640 or so repertoires, and about 12 million of those chains were shared by two or more donors. Raw reads were error-corrected and collapsed into unique sequences by a nearest-neighbor algorithm in which closely related sequences were merged to remove PCR and sequencing errors. CDR3 sequences were aligned to IMGT reference sequences to assign V, D and J gene segments. For a sequence to be retained, a match of at least six nucleotides to both a V gene segment and a J gene segment was required. A rearrangement was called productive if the CDR3 had no stop codons and remained in frame with V and J, and every other rearrangement was called non-productive. CDR3 was defined by IMGT convention, running from the second conserved V-encoded cysteine to the conserved J-encoded phenylalanine. The earlier analysis of 587 of the donors excluded sequences that lacked an unambiguous match to a single V gene segment. An earlier analysis of a few hundred of the donors called V segments functional above 56.7% productive rearrangements and segregating when the between-donor standard deviation exceeded 5%. A statistical classification framework was developed to diagnose cytomegalovirus status using the catalog of TCR beta chain sequences. In a later analysis, TCR nucleotide sequences were compared against IMGT/GENE-DB human TR gene sequences so that V and J genes could be assigned. Using the TCRdist pipeline, a later analysis assigned CDR3 sequences along with most-parsimonious VDJ recombination scenarios. A later analysis defined each TCR beta chain by its CDR3 amino acid sequence plus V-gene family, and excluded reads lacking a unique V-gene family. A later analysis removed nearly 600 highly shared, low-generation-probability nucleotide sequences to deal with suspected cross-contamination and a sequencing artifact. In a later analysis, a clonal expansion index was calculated for each public chain from normalized within-repertoire ranks of inferred template counts. A later analysis computed generation probabilities with a VDJ recombination model fitted to out-of-frame rearrangements, and checked the results against IGoR. In a later analysis, TCR-TCR, TCR-HLA and TCR-CMV co-occurrence was scored with hypergeometric tests, and a repertoire-size bias correction was applied to TCR pairs. In a later analysis, false discovery rates were estimated by permuting HLA or CMV assignments 20 times. In a later analysis, co-occurring TCRs were grouped with DBSCAN, and TCRdist sequence similarity was added when clustering was performed within HLA-allele-positive subsets. For co-occurrence clustering, repertoires with fewer than 30,000 or more than 120,000 public chains were excluded, along with a handful of repertoires with anomalous nucleotide sharing. TCRdb carries this immuneACCESS record with in-frame sequences only. Its versions omit some clonotypes, under half of them owing to an unresolved V gene in the studies checked, with the rest unexplained. The DNA was the basis for D and trimming; V, J and clone size are from that table. The table for this sample shows around 100,000 clones. The ten largest make up approximately 6.8% of the sample.

Remarks on this clone: There is no known antigen for this receptor.

The cohort was made up of about 670 healthy bone marrow donors. At the time of sampling, all cohort members were nominally healthy, though unrecorded immune exposures were likely present. The donor was CMV seropositive and was included in the group of 289 seropositive cohort members. A peripheral blood sample was provided by each donor, and peripheral blood mononuclear cells were used for TCR beta sequencing. Genomic DNA was extracted from the blood cell samples with the Qiagen DNeasy Blood Extraction Kit. The specimen sequenced was PBMCs. In this chain, TRBV5-6 is recombined with TRBJ2-2; D gene: possibly TRBD2, on 6 matching bases. The receptor's source is a man aged 40-50 years in good health and CMV-seropositive. The DNA sequence is TGTGCCAGCAGCTTGGGGACTACGAACACCGGGGAGCTGTTTTTT. Its coded protein is CASSLGTTNTGELFF.